The clone carrying this TCR beta chain was detected only a few times. This sample was taken from a study of PD-1 blockade in classical Hodgkin lymphoma. Clones were read by immunoSEQ multiplex PCR, and TCRdb kept only the in-frame ones, dropping some. The table shows 4,900 or so clones, with 63% occurring only once. All patients experienced relapse after autologous stem cell transplantation, and brentuximab vedotin exposure was variable. Complete response, partial response or progressive disease constituted the best response categories observed. This TCR was recovered from a human donor with classical Hodgkin lymphoma. The source was peripheral blood mononuclear cells (PBMCs), collected at baseline.

The CDR3 region has the DNA TGTGCCAGCCAGGACAGGGGCTATGGCTACACCTTC. Amino acids: CASQDRGYGYTF. This rearrangement joins TRBV28 to TRBJ1-2, with 9 bases matching TRBD1. Germline CDR1 MDHEN, CDR2 SYDVKM. CDR3 size: 12 residues. Unmatched junction bases numbered 2, after V lost 8 bases and J lost 4 bases.